Described below is a single T cell receptor (beta chain) sequence and its context. What it binds is not known. These data belong to a study of cytomegalovirus exposure and HLA in healthy donors. Study conclusions and caveats: For TCR beta chains, V- and J-gene trimming was later linked to a missense DCLRE1C variant.

Germline assignment: CDR1 SGHAT and CDR2 FQNNGV. V lost 5 bases to trimming and J lost 0 bases; unmatched junction nucleotides: 12. The CDR3 totals 18 residues. Use of 60 Vbeta and 13 Jbeta primers characterized the PCR. The method was immunoSEQ multiplex PCR; TCRdb's version includes in-frame clones alone and lacks a portion of them. Here the sample spans about 270,000 clones, roughly 90% being singletons. The receptor's source is a man aged 40-50 years in good health and CMV-seropositive. The chain is built from TRBV11-2 and TRBJ1-2; 10 nucleotides line up with TRBD1. Sequencing was performed on PBMCs. The DNA of the CDR3 is TGTGCCAGCAGCCCTACCCGACGGGACAGGGGAGCTAACTATGGCTACACCTTC. Amino acid sequence: CASSPTRRDRGANYGYTF.